Listed here is a single T cell receptor (beta chain). cDNA molecules carried unique molecular identifiers, and template switching added a universal primer site. TCRdb called the 5' RACE reads again in MiXCR, with one record for every CDR3 protein. The sample includes 400,000 to 500,000 distinct CDR3 sequences, about 18% of them seen just once. The V gene lost 1 base and the J gene lost 6 bases, with 17 bases spanning the gap. The CDR3 sequence is 16 residues long. The sample is drawn from a study of identical twins. The TCR comes from a man aged 50 to 59 in good health. V usage is TRBV12-3 or TRBV12-4 and J usage is TRBJ2-3, with a possible D match to TRBD1 (5 bases). The specimen sequenced was naive T cells sorted from blood. Here the CDR3 reads CASSLVWGRVRDTQYF. The CDR3 DNA reads TGTGCCAGCAGTTTAGTTTGGGGCAGGGTAAGGGATACGCAGTATTTT.